This T cell receptor beta chain was retrieved from a study of CD8+CD57+ T cells in acquired aplastic anemia. About the research overall: Sorted CD4+ and CD8+ cells yielded DNA averaging about 3.2 ug.

The V gene's germline CDR1 is LNHDA and CDR2 SQIVND (reference sequence). Trimming took 7 bases from V and 5 from J; bases not matched to a gene: 9. This CDR3 is 15 amino acids long. The use of genomic DNA as template underpinned the TCR beta VDJ and CDR3 profiling. TCRdb reanalysed the reads using MiXCR and keeps one entry per CDR3 protein. This table holds approximately 58,000 distinct CDR3 sequences, around 57% found once. Previously, flow cytometry had revealed CD8+CD57+ cell expansion in the patients chosen for sequencing. This clonotype has at least ten counts. The TCR sequence derives from a human donor with aplastic anemia. The sample consisted of sorted CD4+, CD8+, or CD8+CD57+ T cells (not recorded which) from PBMCs. The chain carries TRBV19 and TRBJ2-3; TRBD2 matches 10 bases. Here the CDR3 DNA reads TGTGCCAGTACCGCTAGCGGGGGACTACTAGATACGCAGTATTTT. It is translated as CASTASGGLLDTQYF.